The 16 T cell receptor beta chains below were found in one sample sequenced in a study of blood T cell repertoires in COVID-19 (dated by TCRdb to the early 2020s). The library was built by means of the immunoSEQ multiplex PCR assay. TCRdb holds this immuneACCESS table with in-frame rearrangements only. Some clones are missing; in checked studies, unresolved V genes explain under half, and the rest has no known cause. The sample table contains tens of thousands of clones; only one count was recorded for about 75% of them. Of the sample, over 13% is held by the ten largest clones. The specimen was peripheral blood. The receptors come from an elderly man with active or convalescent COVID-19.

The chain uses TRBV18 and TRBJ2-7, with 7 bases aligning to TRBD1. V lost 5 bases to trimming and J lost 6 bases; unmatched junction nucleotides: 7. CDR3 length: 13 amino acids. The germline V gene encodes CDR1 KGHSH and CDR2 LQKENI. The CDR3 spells CASSGDSVPEQYF. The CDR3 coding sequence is TGTGCCAGCTCAGGGGACAGCGTACCCGAGCAGTACTTC.

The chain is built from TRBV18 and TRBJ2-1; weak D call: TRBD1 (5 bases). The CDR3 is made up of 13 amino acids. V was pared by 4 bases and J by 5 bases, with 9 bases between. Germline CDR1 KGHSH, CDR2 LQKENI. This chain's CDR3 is CASSLTVHNEQFF. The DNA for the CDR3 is TGTGCCAGCTCACTGACAGTCCACAATGAGCAGTTCTTC.

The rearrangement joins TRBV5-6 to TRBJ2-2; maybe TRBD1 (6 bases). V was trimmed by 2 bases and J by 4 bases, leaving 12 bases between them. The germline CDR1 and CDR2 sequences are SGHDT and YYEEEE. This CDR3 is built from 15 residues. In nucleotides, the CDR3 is TGTGCCAGCAGCTTTCAGGGGCTCGGCACCGGGGAGCTGTTTTTT. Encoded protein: CASSFQGLGTGELFF. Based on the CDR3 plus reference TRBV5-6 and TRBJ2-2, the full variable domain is DAGVTQSPTHLIKTRGQQVTLRCSPKSGHDTVSWYQQALGQGPQFIFQYYEEEERQRGNFPDRFSGHQFPNYSSELNVNALLLGDSALYLCASSFQGLGTGELFFGEGSRLTVL.

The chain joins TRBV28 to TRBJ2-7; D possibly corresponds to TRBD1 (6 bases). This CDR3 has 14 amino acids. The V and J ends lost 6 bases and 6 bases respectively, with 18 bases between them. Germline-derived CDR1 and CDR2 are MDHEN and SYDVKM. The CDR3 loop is CASSLTTGFREQYF. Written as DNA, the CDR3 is TGTGCCAGCAGCCTCACCACAGGGTTCCGCGAGCAGTACTTC.

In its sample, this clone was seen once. Written as DNA, the CDR3 is TGTGCCAGCAGTCCGCCGGGACAGGGGGGACGTGGCTACACCTTC. The encoded protein is CASSPPGQGGRGYTF. The rearrangement uses TRBV2 and TRBJ1-2; the match to TRBD1 covers 11 bases. The length of the CDR3 is 15 residues. The V gene end was trimmed by 5 bases and the J gene end by 7 bases; junction bases not matched to a gene: 9. The V gene's germline CDR1 is SNHLY and CDR2 FYNNEI.

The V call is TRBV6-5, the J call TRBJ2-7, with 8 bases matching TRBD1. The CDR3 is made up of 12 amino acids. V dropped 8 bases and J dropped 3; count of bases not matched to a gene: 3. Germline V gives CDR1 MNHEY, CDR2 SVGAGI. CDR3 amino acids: CASGQGNYEQYF. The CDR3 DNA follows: TGTGCCAGCGGACAGGGAAACTACGAGCAGTACTTC.

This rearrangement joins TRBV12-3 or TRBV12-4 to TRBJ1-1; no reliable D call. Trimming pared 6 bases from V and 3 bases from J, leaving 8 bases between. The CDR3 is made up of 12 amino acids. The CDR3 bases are TGTGCCAGCAGCCCTACCTACACTGAAGCTTTCTTT. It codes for CASSPTYTEAFF.

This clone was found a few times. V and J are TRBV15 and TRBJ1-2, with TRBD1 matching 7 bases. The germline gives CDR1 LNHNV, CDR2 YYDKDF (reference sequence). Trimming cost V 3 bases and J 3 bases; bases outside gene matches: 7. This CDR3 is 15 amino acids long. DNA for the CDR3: TGTGCCACCAGCAGTGGGGACAGAAAATACTATGGCTACACCTTC. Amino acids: CATSSGDRKYYGYTF.

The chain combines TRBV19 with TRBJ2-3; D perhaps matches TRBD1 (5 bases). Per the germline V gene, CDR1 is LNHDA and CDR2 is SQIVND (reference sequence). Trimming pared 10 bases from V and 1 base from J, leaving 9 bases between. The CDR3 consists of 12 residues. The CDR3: CATRTRTDTQYF. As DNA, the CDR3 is TGTGCCACCAGGACACGCACAGATACGCAGTATTTT. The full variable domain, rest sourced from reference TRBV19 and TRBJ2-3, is DGGITQSPKYLFRKEGQNVTLSCEQNLNHDAMYWYRQDPGQGLRLIYYSQIVNDFQKGDIAEGYSVSREKKESFPLTVTSAQKNPTAFYLCATRTRTDTQYFGPGTRLTVL.

The DNA of the CDR3 is TGTGCCAGCAGCTTAGGGGGGCCCGTCGGCTACACCTTC. This translates into CASSLGGPVGYTF. The rearrangement joins TRBV11-2 to TRBJ1-2, with D possibly TRBD1 on 6 matching bases. CDR1 is SGHAT and CDR2 is FQNNGV in the germline V gene. This CDR3 is built from 13 residues. V gave up 1 base and J gave up 8 bases, with 11 bases separating them.

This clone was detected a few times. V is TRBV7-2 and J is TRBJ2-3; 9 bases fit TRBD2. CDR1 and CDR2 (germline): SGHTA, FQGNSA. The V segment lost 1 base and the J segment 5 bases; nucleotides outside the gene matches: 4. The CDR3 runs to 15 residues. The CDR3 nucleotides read TGTGCCAGCAGCTTAGGAGCGGGGGGAGGAGATACGCAGTATTTT. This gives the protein CASSLGAGGGDTQYF.

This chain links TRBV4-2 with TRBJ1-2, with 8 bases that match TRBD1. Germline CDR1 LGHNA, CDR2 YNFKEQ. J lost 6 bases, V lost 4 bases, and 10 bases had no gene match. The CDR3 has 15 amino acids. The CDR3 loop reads CASSPTDRGSDGYTF. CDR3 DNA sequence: TGTGCCAGCAGCCCAACCGACAGGGGATCGGATGGCTACACCTTC.

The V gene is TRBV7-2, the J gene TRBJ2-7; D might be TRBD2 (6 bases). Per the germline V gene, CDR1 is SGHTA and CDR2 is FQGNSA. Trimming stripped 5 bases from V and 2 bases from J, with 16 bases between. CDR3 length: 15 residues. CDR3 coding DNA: TGTGCCAGCAGCCAAAGGCGGGGCTTTACCTACGAGCAGTACTTC. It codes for CASSQRRGFTYEQYF.

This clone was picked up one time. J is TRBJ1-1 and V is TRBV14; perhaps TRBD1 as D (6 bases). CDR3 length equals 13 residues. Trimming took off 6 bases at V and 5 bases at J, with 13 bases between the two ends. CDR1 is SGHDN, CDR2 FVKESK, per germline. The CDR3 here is CASRIYQGTEAFF. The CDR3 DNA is TGTGCCAGCAGAATTTATCAGGGGACTGAAGCTTTCTTT. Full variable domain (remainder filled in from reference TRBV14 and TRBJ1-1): EAGVTQFPSHSVIEKGQTVTLRCDPISGHDNLYWYRRVMGKEIKFLLHFVKESKQDESGMPNNRFLAERTGGTYSTLKVQPAELEDSGVYFCASRIYQGTEAFFGQGTRLTVV.

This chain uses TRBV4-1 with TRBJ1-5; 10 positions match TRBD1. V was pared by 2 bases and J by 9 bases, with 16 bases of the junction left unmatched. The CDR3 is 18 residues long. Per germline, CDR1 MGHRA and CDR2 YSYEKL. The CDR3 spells CASSQLGGFGTGVRPQHF. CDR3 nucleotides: TGCGCCAGCAGCCAATTAGGGGGGTTTGGGACAGGGGTTCGGCCCCAGCATTTT.

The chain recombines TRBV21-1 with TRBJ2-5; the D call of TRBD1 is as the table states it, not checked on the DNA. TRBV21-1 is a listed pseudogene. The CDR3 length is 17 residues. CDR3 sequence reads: CASSKERDRGRGKTQYF. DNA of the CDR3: TGTGCCAGCAGCAAAGAAAGGGACAGGGGGCGCGGGAAGACCCAGTACTTC.